This T cell receptor beta chain was identified in a study of T cells after yellow fever vaccination. Background on the study: Low-cell-number fractions were prepared with SMART-Seq v4 Ultra Low Input.

V lost 1 base, J lost 2 bases, and 8 bases lay in between. The CDR3 is 14 residues long. CDR1 is SEHNR, CDR2 FQNEAQ, per germline (reference sequence). In making TCR cDNA, 5'RACE template switching added a universal primer site and UMIs to it. TCRdb reprocessed the 5' RACE reads via MiXCR and lists one record per CDR3 protein. Among 300,000 to 350,000 distinct CDR3 sequences, around 10% were seen once, and the ten largest hold about 3%. This clonotype was observed a handful of times. Its antigen is as yet unknown. Points from the study as a whole: Most clones from primary vaccination were detected again post-booster (just under 97% CD4, 88% CD8).

The material was CD4+ T cells sorted from PBMCs, obtained 45 days after the yellow fever booster vaccination. The chain recombines TRBV7-9 with TRBJ2-5; D possibly matches TRBD1 or TRBD2 (5 bases each). This TCR derives from a man aged 18 to 29 who received the YFV17D yellow fever vaccine. The CDR3 DNA reads TGTGCCAGCAGCTTAGGAGAGGGGCAAGAGACCCAGTACTTC. Translation gives CASSLGEGQETQYF.